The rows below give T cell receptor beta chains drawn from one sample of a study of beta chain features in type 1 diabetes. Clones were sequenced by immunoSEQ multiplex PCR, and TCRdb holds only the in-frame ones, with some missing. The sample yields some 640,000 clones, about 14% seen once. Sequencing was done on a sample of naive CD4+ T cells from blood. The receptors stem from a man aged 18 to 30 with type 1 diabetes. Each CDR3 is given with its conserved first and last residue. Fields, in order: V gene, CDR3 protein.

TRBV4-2	CASSQSGSRYNEQFF
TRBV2	CASSPTGGSSPLHF
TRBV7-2	CASSGVGTSGQETQYF
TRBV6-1	CASSGRGTTNEKLFF
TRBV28	CASTSGGQETQYF
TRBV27	CATRRAGANVLTF
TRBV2	CASSEASGVGNIQYF
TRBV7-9	CASSLEVLAYEQYF
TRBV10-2	CASSEVNTEAFF
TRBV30	CAWLRLLGTEAFF
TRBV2	CASRQGQTYGYTF
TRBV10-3	CAVGQGASSYEQYF
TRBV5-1	CASSLHENTEAFF
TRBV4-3	CASSQDWAGGNGYTF
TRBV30	CAVRDYNEQFF
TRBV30	CAWRVTGSSYEQYF
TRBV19	CASRDRVSGANVLTF
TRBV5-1	CASSPPTSGSANTGELFF
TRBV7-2	CASSPAAGGLYEQYF
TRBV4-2	CASSQEERRVEQYF
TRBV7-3	CASSLSRLAVPSYEQYF
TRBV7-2	CASSLGGQETQYF
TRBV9	CASSKLAGGETQYF
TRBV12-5	CASGFSDRGDEQFF
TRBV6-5	CASIRGQGLDGYTF
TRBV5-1	CASSSYSADGYTF
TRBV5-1	CASSFTGVQDYGYTF
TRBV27	CASSLVRGWDTEAFF
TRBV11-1	CASSPREGGTEAFF
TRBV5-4	CASSLLSGLGTDTQYF
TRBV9	CASSVDRRGKLFF
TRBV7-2	CASSLLATYNEQFF
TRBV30	CAWSVPTGTNEKLFF
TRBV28	CASSLPGLAGAGDTQYF
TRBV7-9	CASSLVPAGWNNEQFF
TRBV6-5	CASRQRWQETQYF
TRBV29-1	CSAGGYTF
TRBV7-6	CASSSYGGTQYF